Described below is a single T cell receptor beta chain sequence and its context. Original data processing: The authors estimated nucleated cell counts from reference gene primer amplification. Measured with immunoSEQ multiplex PCR; TCRdb has only the in-frame clones, and not every one. The V and J calls and the clone size are those of that table, but D and trimming were determined from the DNA. The sample consists of about 300,000 clones, 80% to 90% of them appearing once. The sample belongs to a study of blood T cell repertoires in COVID-19. Study overall: The United States, Italy and Spain supplied acute and convalescent COVID-19 samples. Nucleic acid was either cDNA or gDNA, and it came from T cells, B-cell-depleted T cells, or PBMCs.

Germline V lookup: CDR1 MNHEY, CDR2 SVGAGI. The CDR3 totals 14 residues. With 8 bases removed from V and 6 bases from J, the gap between germline ends came to 19 bases. Seattle's enrolled individuals joined amid active infection and were then monitored longitudinally. This rearrangement joins TRBV6-5 to TRBJ1-1, with D possibly TRBD1 on 5 matching bases. The source is a woman between 45 and 60 years old with COVID-19, enrolled during active disease. The sequenced material came from peripheral blood. The CDR3 coding sequence is TGTGCCAGCGGGAGGGCGCAGGGTGTAGCTGAAGCTTTCTTT. It specifies CASGRAQGVAEAFF.